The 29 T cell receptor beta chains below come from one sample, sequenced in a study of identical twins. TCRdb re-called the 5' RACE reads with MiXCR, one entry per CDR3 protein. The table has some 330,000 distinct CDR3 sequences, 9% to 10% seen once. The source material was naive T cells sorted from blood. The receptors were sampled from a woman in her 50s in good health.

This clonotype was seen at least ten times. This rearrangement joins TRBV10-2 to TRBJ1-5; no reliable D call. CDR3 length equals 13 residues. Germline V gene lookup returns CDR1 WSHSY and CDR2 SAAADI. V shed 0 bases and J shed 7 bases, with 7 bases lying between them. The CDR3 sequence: CASSESGVQPQHF. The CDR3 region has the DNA TGCGCCAGCAGTGAGTCTGGGGTGCAGCCCCAGCATTTT.

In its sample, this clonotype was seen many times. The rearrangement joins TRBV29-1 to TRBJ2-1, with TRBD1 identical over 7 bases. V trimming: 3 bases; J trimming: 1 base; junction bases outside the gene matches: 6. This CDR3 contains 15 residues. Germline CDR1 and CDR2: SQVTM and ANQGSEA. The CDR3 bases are TGCAGCGTTGAGGGGACAGTATTATCCTACAATGAGCAGTTCTTC. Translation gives CSVEGTVLSYNEQFF.

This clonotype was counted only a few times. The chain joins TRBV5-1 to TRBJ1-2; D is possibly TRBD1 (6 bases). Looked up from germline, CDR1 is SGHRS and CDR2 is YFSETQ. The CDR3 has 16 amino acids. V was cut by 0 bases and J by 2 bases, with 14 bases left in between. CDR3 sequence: CASSLEPFTGNYGYTF. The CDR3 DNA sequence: TGCGCCAGCAGCTTGGAACCCTTTACAGGGAACTATGGCTACACCTTC.

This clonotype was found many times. CDR3: CASSLRDRNPDTQYF. CDR3 nucleotide sequence: TGTGCCAGCAGCTTGCGGGACAGGAATCCAGATACGCAGTATTTT. The rearrangement joins TRBV7-2 to TRBJ2-3; 8 bases are shared with TRBD1. Germline V gene lookup returns CDR1 SGHTA and CDR2 FQGNSA. This CDR3 spans 15 amino acids. The J segment lost 4 bases and the V segment lost 3 bases, leaving 6 bases of the junction unmatched.

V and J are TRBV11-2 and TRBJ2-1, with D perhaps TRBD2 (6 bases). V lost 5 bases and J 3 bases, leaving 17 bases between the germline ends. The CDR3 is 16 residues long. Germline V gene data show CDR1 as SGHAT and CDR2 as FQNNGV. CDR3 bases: TGTGCCAGCAGCCCCGTCGGGGGACCCCACTACAATGAGCAGTTCTTC. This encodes CASSPVGGPHYNEQFF.

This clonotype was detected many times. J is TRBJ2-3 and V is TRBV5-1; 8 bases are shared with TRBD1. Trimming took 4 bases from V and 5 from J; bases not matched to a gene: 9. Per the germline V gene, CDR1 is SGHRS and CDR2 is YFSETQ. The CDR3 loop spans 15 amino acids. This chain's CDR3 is CASSRIDRGQDTQYF. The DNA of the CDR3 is TGCGCCAGCAGCAGAATAGACAGGGGTCAAGATACGCAGTATTTT. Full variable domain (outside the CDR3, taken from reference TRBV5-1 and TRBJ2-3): KAGVTQTPRYLIKTRGQQVTLSCSPISGHRSVSWYQQTPGQGLQFLFEYFSETQRNKGNFPGRFSGRQFSNSRSEMNVSTLELGDSALYLCASSRIDRGQDTQYFGPGTRLTVL.

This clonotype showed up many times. The CDR3: CATSQGASEAFF. In DNA form, the CDR3 reads TGTGCCACCAGTCAGGGGGCGTCTGAAGCTTTCTTT. The chain joins TRBV24-1 to TRBJ1-1; TRBD1 agrees at 8 bases. The ends lost 6 bases at V and 6 bases at J; junction bases unmatched: 2. The CDR3 is made up of 12 amino acids. Germline lookup yields CDR1 KGHDR and CDR2 SFDVKD.

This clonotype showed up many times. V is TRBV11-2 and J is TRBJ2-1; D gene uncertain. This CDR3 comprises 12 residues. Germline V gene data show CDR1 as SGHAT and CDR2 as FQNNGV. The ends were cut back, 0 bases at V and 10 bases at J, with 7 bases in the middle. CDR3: CASSLDSGEQFF. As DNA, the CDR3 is TGTGCCAGCAGCTTAGATTCCGGGGAGCAGTTCTTC.

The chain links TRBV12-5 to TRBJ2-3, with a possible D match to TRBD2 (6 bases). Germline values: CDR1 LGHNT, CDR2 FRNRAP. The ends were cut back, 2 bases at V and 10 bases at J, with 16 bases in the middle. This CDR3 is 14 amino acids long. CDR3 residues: CASGLTATRSAQYF. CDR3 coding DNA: TGTGCTAGTGGTTTGACCGCGACTAGAAGTGCGCAGTATTTT.

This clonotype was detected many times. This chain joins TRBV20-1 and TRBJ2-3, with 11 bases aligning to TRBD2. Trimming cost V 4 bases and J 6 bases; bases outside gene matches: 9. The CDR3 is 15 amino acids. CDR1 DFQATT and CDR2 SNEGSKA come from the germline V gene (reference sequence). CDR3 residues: CSATALAGGADTQYF. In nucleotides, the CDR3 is TGCAGTGCTACAGCCCTAGCGGGAGGCGCTGATACGCAGTATTTT.

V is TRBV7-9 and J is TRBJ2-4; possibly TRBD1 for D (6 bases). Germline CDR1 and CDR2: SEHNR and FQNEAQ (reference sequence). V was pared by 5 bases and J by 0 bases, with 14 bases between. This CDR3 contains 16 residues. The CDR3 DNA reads TGTGCCAGCAGCGCTGGGACACCTAAAGCCAAAAACATTCAGTACTTC. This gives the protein CASSAGTPKAKNIQYF.

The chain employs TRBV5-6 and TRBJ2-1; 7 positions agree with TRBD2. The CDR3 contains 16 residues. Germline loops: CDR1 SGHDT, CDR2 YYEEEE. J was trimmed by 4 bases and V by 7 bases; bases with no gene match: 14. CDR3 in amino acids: CASLGAGERVYNEQFF. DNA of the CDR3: TGTGCCAGCCTCGGGGCGGGAGAACGAGTATACAATGAGCAGTTCTTC.

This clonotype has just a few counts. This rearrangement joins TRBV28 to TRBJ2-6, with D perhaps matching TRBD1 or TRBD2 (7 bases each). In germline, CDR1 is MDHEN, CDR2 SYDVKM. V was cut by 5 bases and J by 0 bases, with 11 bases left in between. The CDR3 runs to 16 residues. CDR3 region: CASSQGGSSGANVLTF. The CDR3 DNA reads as TGTGCCAGCAGTCAGGGGGGGAGCTCTGGGGCCAACGTCCTGACTTTC.

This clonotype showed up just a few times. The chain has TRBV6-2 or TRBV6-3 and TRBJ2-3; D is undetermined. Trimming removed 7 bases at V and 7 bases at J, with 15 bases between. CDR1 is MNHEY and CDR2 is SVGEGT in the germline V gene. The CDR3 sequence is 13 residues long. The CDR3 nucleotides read TGTGCCAGCAAAATCGAAGTGGGAAATACGCAGTATTTT. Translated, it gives CASKIEVGNTQYF.

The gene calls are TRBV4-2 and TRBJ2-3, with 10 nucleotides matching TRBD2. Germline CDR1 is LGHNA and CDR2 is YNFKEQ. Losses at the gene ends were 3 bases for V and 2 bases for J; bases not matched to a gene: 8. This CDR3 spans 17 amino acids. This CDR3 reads CASSQDPGTSVTDTQYF. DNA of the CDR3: TGTGCCAGCAGCCAGGATCCCGGGACTAGCGTCACAGATACGCAGTATTTT.

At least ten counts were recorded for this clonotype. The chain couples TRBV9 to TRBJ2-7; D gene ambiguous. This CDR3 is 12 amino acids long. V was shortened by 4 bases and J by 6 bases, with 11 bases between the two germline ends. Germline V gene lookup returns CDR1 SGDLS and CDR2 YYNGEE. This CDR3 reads CASSLTETEQYF. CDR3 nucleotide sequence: TGTGCCAGCAGCCTCACAGAGACCGAGCAGTACTTC.

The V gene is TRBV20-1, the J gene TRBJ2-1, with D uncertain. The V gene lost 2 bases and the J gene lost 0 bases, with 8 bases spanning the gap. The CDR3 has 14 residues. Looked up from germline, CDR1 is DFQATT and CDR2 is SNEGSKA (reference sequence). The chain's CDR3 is CSARNYFSYNEQFF. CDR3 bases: TGCAGTGCTAGAAACTACTTCTCCTACAATGAGCAGTTCTTC.

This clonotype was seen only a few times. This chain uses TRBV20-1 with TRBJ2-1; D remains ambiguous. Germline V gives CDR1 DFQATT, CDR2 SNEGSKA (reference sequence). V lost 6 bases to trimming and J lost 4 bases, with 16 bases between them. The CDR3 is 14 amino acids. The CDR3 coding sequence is TGCAGTGCCGTGACTGGGCGTACATACAATGAGCAGTTCTTC. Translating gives CSAVTGRTYNEQFF.

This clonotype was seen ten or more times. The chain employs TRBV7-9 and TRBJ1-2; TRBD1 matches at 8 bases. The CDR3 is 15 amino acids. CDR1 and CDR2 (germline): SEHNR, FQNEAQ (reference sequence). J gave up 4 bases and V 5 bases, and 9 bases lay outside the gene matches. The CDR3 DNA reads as TGTGCCAGCAGCCCTCGACAGGGGTCAGCCTATGGCTACACCTTC. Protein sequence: CASSPRQGSAYGYTF.

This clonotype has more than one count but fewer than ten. For the CDR3, the DNA is TGCAGTGCTAGAAGGGCAGGGGGCAGCTATGGCTACACCTTC. Translated, it gives CSARRAGGSYGYTF. The chain employs TRBV20-1 and TRBJ1-2, with TRBD1 matching 8 bases. V lost 2 bases and J lost 4; bases outside the gene matches: 6. The germline V gene has CDR1 DFQATT and CDR2 SNEGSKA (reference sequence). The CDR3 loop spans 14 amino acids.

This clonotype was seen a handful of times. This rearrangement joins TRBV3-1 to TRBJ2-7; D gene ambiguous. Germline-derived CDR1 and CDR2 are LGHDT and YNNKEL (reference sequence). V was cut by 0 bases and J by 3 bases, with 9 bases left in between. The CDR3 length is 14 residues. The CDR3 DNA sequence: TGTGCCAGCAGCCAAGATCTAGAAAGCTACGAGCAGTACGTC. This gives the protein CASSQDLESYEQYV.

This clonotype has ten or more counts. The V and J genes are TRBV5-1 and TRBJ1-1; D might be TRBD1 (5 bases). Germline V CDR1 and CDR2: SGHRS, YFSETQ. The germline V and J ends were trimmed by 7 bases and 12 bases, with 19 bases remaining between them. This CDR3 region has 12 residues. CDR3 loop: CASGYETGLTFF. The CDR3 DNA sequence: TGCGCCAGCGGGTATGAAACGGGACTAACTTTCTTT.

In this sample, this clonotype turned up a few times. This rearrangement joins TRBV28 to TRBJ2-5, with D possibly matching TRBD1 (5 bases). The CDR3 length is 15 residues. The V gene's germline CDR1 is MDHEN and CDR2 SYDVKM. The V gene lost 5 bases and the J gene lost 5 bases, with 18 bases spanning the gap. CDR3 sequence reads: CASSPPPGNGETQYF. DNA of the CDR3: TGTGCCAGCAGTCCTCCTCCAGGGAACGGCGAGACCCAGTACTTC.

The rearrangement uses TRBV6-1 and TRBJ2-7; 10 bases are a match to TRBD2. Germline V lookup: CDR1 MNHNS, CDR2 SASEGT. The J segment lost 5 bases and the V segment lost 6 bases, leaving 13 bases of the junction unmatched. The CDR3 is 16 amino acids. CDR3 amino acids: CASRGEAGGPRNEQYV. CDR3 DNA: TGTGCCAGCAGGGGGGAAGCGGGAGGGCCAAGAAACGAGCAGTACGTC.

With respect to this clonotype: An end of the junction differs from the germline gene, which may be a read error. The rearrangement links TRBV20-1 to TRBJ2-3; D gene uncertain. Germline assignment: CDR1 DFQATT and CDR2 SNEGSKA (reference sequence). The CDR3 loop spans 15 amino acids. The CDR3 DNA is TGCAGTTCTAGAGATGCCTACCAAAACACAGATACGCAGTATTTT. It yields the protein CSSRDAYQNTDTQYF.

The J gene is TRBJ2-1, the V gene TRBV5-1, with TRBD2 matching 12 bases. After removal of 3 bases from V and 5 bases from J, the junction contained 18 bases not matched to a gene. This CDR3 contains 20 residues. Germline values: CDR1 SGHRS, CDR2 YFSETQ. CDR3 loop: CASSSRGHPSGRARDNEQFF. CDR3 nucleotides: TGCGCCAGCAGCTCCCGAGGCCACCCTAGCGGGAGGGCCCGGGACAATGAGCAGTTCTTC.

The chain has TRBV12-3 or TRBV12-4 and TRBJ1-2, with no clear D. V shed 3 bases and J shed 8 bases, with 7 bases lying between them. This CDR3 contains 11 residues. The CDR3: CASSFEEGYTF. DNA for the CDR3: TGTGCCAGCAGTTTTGAGGAGGGCTACACCTTC.

CDR3 DNA: TGTGCCAGCAGTTTAGCCCCGCCGCCAGATACGCAGTATTTT. It is translated as CASSLAPPPDTQYF. This rearrangement joins TRBV7-3 to TRBJ2-3; no clear D. There are 14 residues in the CDR3. V was pared by 6 bases and J by 4 bases, with 14 bases between. The germline V gene has CDR1 SGHTA and CDR2 FQGTGA.

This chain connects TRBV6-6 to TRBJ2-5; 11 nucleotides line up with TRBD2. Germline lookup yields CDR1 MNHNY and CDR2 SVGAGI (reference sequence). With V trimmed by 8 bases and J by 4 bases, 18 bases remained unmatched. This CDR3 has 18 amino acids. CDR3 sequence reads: CASGHTSGRLSGGETQYF. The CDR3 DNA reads TGTGCCAGCGGGCACACTAGCGGGAGACTAAGTGGGGGAGAGACCCAGTACTTC.